Following are 2 T cell receptor beta chains from one sample sequenced in a study of blood T cells in healthy people across ages. A J-beta primer mix and a sample-barcoded 5' primer were used in a second PCR of about 7 to 12 cycles. TCRdb called the 5' RACE reads again in MiXCR, with one record for every CDR3 protein. Of around 1,000,000 distinct CDR3 sequences in the sample, approximately 25% were seen once. The data also belong to a second study, concerning T cells of mothers and their children.

The sequenced material came from blood. These receptors were taken from a girl aged 2 to 9 in good health.

CDR3 in DNA: TGCAGCGGTTCGTGGGAGTACAATGAGCAGTTCTTC. Amino acids: CSGSWEYNEQFF. The rearrangement links TRBV29-1 to TRBJ2-1, with D possibly TRBD2 on 5 matching bases. V was shortened by 7 bases and J by 4 bases, with 11 bases between the two germline ends. The CDR3 spans 12 residues. Looked up from germline, CDR1 is SQVTM and CDR2 is ANQGSEA.

The chain is built from TRBV27 and TRBJ2-1; D not certain. The DNA end lines up better with TRBJ2-5; the J call may be wrong. This CDR3 is built from 13 residues. The V gene's germline CDR1 is MNHEY and CDR2 SMNVEV (reference sequence). The CDR3 here is CASSSDGFATQYF. CDR3 DNA: TGTGCCAGCAGTTCTGACGGGTTTGCGACCCAGTACTTC.